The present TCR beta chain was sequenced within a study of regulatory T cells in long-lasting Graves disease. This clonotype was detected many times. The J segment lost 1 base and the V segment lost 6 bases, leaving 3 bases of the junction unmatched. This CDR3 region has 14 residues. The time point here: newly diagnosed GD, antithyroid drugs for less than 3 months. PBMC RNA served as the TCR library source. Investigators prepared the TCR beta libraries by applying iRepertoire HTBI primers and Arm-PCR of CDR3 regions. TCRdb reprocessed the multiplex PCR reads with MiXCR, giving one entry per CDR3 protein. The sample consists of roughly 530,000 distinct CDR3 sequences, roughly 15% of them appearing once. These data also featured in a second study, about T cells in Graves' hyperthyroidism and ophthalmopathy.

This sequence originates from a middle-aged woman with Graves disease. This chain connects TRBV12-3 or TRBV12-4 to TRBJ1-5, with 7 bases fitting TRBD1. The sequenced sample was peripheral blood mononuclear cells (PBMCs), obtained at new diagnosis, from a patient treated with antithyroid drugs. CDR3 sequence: CASSMTGSNQPQHF. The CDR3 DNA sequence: TGTGCCAGCAGCATGACAGGGAGCAATCAGCCCCAGCATTTT.